This TCR beta chain was documented in a study of vaccination and CD4 T cells after COVID-19. Study results and limitations: It was observed that, in convalescent patients, a median 86.3% of reactive clones arose only post-vaccination.

As concerns this clonotype: Its antigen is currently unknown.

The treatment: approximately nine-day PBMC culture with coronavirus spike peptide pools or control peptides (ViraFEST assay). Sequenced with the Oncomine TCR Beta short-read assay was DNA taken from cultured CD4+ T cells. One entry per CDR3 protein results from TCRdb running MiXCR on the PCR reads. The sample holds 12,000 or so distinct CDR3 sequences, around half seen once. The V gene's germline CDR1 is SNHLY and CDR2 FYNNEI. The CDR3 runs to 16 residues. The J segment lost 3 bases and the V segment lost 8 bases, leaving 13 bases of the junction unmatched. This sequence was found in a human donor who had recovered from COVID-19. The sequenced sample consisted of CD4+ T cells from blood, cultured in vitro. V and J are TRBV2 and TRBJ2-7; 10 bases agree with TRBD2. CDR3 in amino acids: CASVRELAGALYEQYF. Here the CDR3 DNA reads TGTGCCAGCGTCCGGGAGCTAGCGGGGGCCCTCTACGAGCAGTACTTC. Using reference TRBV2 and TRBJ2-7 for the parts outside the CDR3, the full variable domain is EPEVTQTPSHQVTQMGQEVILRCVPISNHLYFYWYRQILGQKVEFLVSFYNNEISEKSEIFDDQFSVERPDGSNFTLKIRSTKLEDSAMYFCASVRELAGALYEQYFGPGTRLTVT.